These T cell receptor beta chains were read from a single sample in a study of CD8 T cells in ankylosing spondylitis. Using its own MiXCR run on the 5' RACE reads, TCRdb lists one record per CDR3 protein. The data show around 390,000 distinct CDR3 sequences, around 24% seen once. Sequencing was carried out using blood, either unsorted or a sorted T cell fraction (not recorded which). These receptors came from a male donor with ankylosing spondylitis. Both conserved end residues are part of each CDR3. Each record gives: J gene, CDR3 length, clone size, D gene, V gene, CDR3 protein, CDR3 DNA. The D gene is left open where the match is weak. Only part of the rows carry a size: once, few, many, or a class if the clone is expanded.

J: TRBJ2-2
length: 17
size: NA
D: NA
V: TRBV20-1
CDR3: CSARGSEGGANTGELFF
DNA: TGCAGTGCTAGAGGGTCAGAAGGCGGAGCGAACACCGGGGAGCTGTTTTTT

J: TRBJ2-1
length: 11
size: few
D: NA
V: TRBV28
CDR3: CAIAKDNEQFF
DNA: TGTGCCATCGCAAAGGACAATGAGCAGTTCTTC

J: TRBJ2-1
length: 15
size: few
D: NA
V: TRBV20-1
CDR3: CSASQGPKPYNEQFF
DNA: TGCAGTGCTTCCCAGGGGCCCAAACCATACAATGAGCAGTTCTTC

J: TRBJ1-5
length: 14
size: NA
D: TRBD1
V: TRBV12-3/TRBV12-4
CDR3: CASSPDRINQPQHF
DNA: TGTGCCAGCAGCCCGGACAGGATCAATCAGCCCCAGCATTTT

J: TRBJ2-5
length: 16
size: NA
D: NA
V: TRBV20-1
CDR3: CSAIRPGGAGGETQYF
DNA: TGCAGTGCTATCCGACCAGGAGGGGCAGGGGGTGAGACCCAGTACTTC

J: TRBJ2-7
length: 11
size: few
D: TRBD2
V: TRBV4-1
CDR3: CASSGLRELYF
DNA: TGCGCCAGCAGTGGCTTGCGGGAGCTGTACTTC

J: TRBJ1-3
length: 16
size: few
D: NA
V: TRBV18
CDR3: CASSSSGGVSGNTIYF
DNA: TGTGCCAGCTCAAGTTCAGGTGGAGTCTCTGGAAACACCATATATTTT

J: TRBJ2-5
length: 14
size: NA
D: NA
V: TRBV7-8
CDR3: CASSPPGIQETQYF
DNA: TGTGCCAGCAGCCCCCCGGGGATACAAGAGACCCAGTACTTC

J: TRBJ2-3
length: 15
size: few
D: TRBD2
V: TRBV29-1
CDR3: CSVDLAGTLVDTQYF
DNA: TGCAGCGTTGACCTAGCGGGGACTTTGGTCGATACGCAGTATTTT

J: TRBJ2-5
length: 18
size: few
D: TRBD2
V: TRBV5-1
CDR3: CASSSRSPSSGRGETQYF
DNA: TGCGCCAGCAGCTCCCGAAGCCCGTCTAGCGGGAGAGGCGAGACCCAGTACTTC

J: TRBJ2-4
length: 20
size: few
D: TRBD2
V: TRBV29-1
CDR3: CSVEEVGLAGGLMAKNIQYF
DNA: TGCAGCGTTGAAGAAGTTGGTCTAGCGGGAGGATTAATGGCCAAAAACATTCAGTACTTC

J: TRBJ1-5
length: 13
size: few
D: NA
V: TRBV12-3/TRBV12-4
CDR3: CASVGHSNQPQHF
DNA: TGTGCCAGCGTGGGCCATAGCAATCAGCCCCAGCATTTT

J: TRBJ2-7
length: 14
size: NA
D: NA
V: TRBV9
CDR3: CASSRDFLSYEQYF
DNA: TGTGCCAGCAGCCGGGACTTCCTTTCCTACGAGCAGTACTTC

J: TRBJ2-3
length: 16
size: few
D: TRBD2
V: TRBV14
CDR3: CASSLSGLADTDTQYF
DNA: TGTGCCAGCAGCCTTTCCGGACTAGCGGACACAGATACGCAGTATTTT

J: TRBJ1-1
length: 13
size: NA
D: NA
V: TRBV29-1
CDR3: CSGGGDRGSEAFF
DNA: TGCAGCGGGGGCGGGGATCGGGGGTCTGAAGCTTTCTTT

J: TRBJ1-5
length: 12
size: NA
D: NA
V: TRBV7-8
CDR3: CASSLDSQPQHF
DNA: TGTGCCAGCAGCTTAGACAGTCAGCCCCAGCATTTT

J: TRBJ2-7
length: 16
size: few
D: NA
V: TRBV6-5
CDR3: CASSYSVGRSSYEQYF
DNA: TGTGCCAGCAGTTACTCAGTAGGGAGGAGCTCCTACGAGCAGTACTTC

J: TRBJ2-5
length: 15
size: NA
D: TRBD2
V: TRBV20-1
CDR3: CSARPRTSEGETQYF
DNA: TGCAGTGCTAGACCCAGGACTAGCGAAGGGGAGACCCAGTACTTC

J: TRBJ2-5
length: 14
size: NA
D: NA
V: TRBV24-1
CDR3: CATSEGGIQETQYF
DNA: TGTGCCACCAGTGAGGGAGGTATCCAAGAGACCCAGTACTTC

J: TRBJ2-2
length: 18
size: few
D: TRBD1
V: TRBV6-1
CDR3: CASSLPPRGTAGTGELFF
DNA: TGTGCCAGCAGCCTACCCCCCAGAGGGACAGCCGGAACCGGGGAGCTGTTTTTT

J: TRBJ1-2
length: 14
size: NA
D: NA
V: TRBV7-8
CDR3: CASSLAEGRDGYTF
DNA: TGTGCCAGCAGCTTAGCGGAGGGTAGGGATGGCTACACCTTC

J: TRBJ2-7
length: 14
size: few
D: TRBD2
V: TRBV7-9
CDR3: CASSLVRTSPEQYF
DNA: TGTGCCAGCAGCTTAGTTCGGACTAGCCCTGAGCAGTACTTC

J: TRBJ2-5
length: 15
size: few
D: NA
V: TRBV18
CDR3: CASSHGVAGRETQYF
DNA: TGTGCCAGCTCACACGGCGTGGCAGGGAGGGAGACCCAGTACTTC

J: TRBJ1-6
length: 16
size: NA
D: NA
V: TRBV10-2
CDR3: CASSESLTGYNSPLHF
DNA: TGCGCCAGCAGTGAGTCCCTGACAGGATATAATTCACCCCTCCACTTT